The next 21 T cell receptor beta chains were all read from a single sample in a study of blood T cell repertoires in COVID-19. Produced via immunoSEQ multiplex PCR; TCRdb's table is partial and in-frame only. The repertoire consists of 200,000 or so clones, with about four fifths occurring once and the leading ten covering under 1.5%. The sample comprised PBMCs or T cells enriched from blood (not recorded which). These receptors all stem from a woman aged 40 to 55 with acute COVID-19.

The sample holds one count of this clone. The chain combines TRBV7-9 with TRBJ1-2; the D is unclear. The CDR3 loop spans 16 amino acids. V lost 3 bases to trimming and J lost 6 bases, with 20 bases between them. Per the germline V gene, CDR1 is SEHNR and CDR2 is FQNEAQ (reference sequence). The CDR3 region is CASSLGVNSPIDGYTF. DNA of the CDR3: TGTGCCAGCAGCTTGGGTGTCAACAGCCCAATCGATGGCTACACCTTC.

This clone came up once. This chain connects TRBV30 to TRBJ2-3, with D possibly matching TRBD1 (5 bases). Germline CDR1 and CDR2: GTSNPN and SVGIG (reference sequence). Trimming removed 2 bases at V and 2 bases at J, with 11 bases between. The CDR3 runs to 14 residues. The CDR3, as DNA: TGTGCCTGGAGTCGGGCAGGGCTCACAGATACGCAGTATTTT. Its protein product is CAWSRAGLTDTQYF.

The genes are TRBV10-1 and TRBJ2-2; 8 nucleotides agree with TRBD2. V shed 2 bases, J shed 7 bases, and the junction held 12 bases outside the gene matches. There are 17 residues in the CDR3. Per the germline V gene, CDR1 is WNHNN and CDR2 is SYGVQD (reference sequence). The CDR3 protein is CASSESPTGLGIGELFF. Written as DNA, the CDR3 is TGCGCCAGCAGTGAGAGCCCCACGGGACTAGGCATCGGGGAGCTGTTTTTT.

The chain couples TRBV15 to TRBJ2-3; tentative D call: TRBD1 (6 bases). The CDR3 spans 15 residues. V was shortened by 1 base and J by 3 bases, with 11 bases between the two germline ends. Per the germline V gene, CDR1 is LNHNV and CDR2 is YYDKDF (reference sequence). The CDR3, as DNA: TGTGCCACCAGCAGAGCGGGCAGGGGTACAGATACGCAGTATTTT. Protein product: CATSRAGRGTDTQYF.

The chain combines TRBV4-1 with TRBJ1-6; unclear D gene. CDR1 and CDR2 from the germline V gene are MGHRA and YSYEKL. Trimming shortened V by 1 base and J by 7 bases, and 11 bases separated the two germline ends. CDR3 size: 15 residues. CDR3 residues: CASSQVTAGNSPLHF. CDR3 in DNA: TGCGCCAGCAGCCAAGTCACGGCCGGGAATTCACCCCTCCACTTT.

This chain connects TRBV2 to TRBJ1-3; maybe TRBD1 (5 bases). The germline gives CDR1 SNHLY, CDR2 FYNNEI. The V end was cut by 7 bases, the J end by 0 bases, with 16 bases between. The CDR3 totals 16 residues. CDR3 in DNA: TGTGCCAGCAAGGGGAACACCTTATACTCTGGAAACACCATATATTTT. Translating gives CASKGNTLYSGNTIYF.

This chain uses TRBV2 with TRBJ2-7; 7 positions agree with TRBD1. There are 14 residues in the CDR3. Looked up from germline, CDR1 is SNHLY and CDR2 is FYNNEI. Losses at the gene ends were 7 bases for V and 3 bases for J; bases not matched to a gene: 9. The CDR3: CASTTGPIFYEQYF. CDR3 DNA sequence: TGTGCCAGCACGACAGGGCCTATCTTCTACGAGCAGTACTTC.

This clone was picked up a small number of times. V gene TRBV3-1 (or the pseudogene TRBV3-2) combines with J gene TRBJ1-2; weak D call: TRBD1 (5 bases). Germline CDR1 reads LGHDT; CDR2 reads YNNKEL (reference sequence). The CDR3 contains 15 residues. The germline V and J ends were trimmed by 2 bases and 6 bases, with 16 bases remaining between them. The CDR3 sequence: CASSQRAGGIDGYTF. DNA of the CDR3: TGTGCCAGCAGCCAAAGGGCCGGGGGTATCGATGGCTACACCTTC.

This chain's CDR3 is CASSLAGGRINEQFF. CDR3 nucleotide sequence: TGTGCCAGCAGTCTAGCGGGGGGACGGATCAATGAGCAGTTCTTC. The chain carries TRBV3-1 (or the pseudogene TRBV3-2) and TRBJ2-1; 11 nucleotides match TRBD2. With V trimmed by 6 bases and J by 6 bases, 7 bases remained unmatched. This CDR3 has 15 amino acids. From germline, CDR1 is LGHDT and CDR2 YNNKEL (reference sequence).

The chain uses TRBV5-1 and TRBJ2-7; 11 bases fit TRBD2. J was trimmed by 3 bases and V by 4 bases; bases with no gene match: 3. The CDR3 is 14 residues long. Germline-derived CDR1 and CDR2 are SGHRS and YFSETQ. CDR3 DNA: TGCGCCAGCAGCCACGGGACTAGCGGCTACGAGCAGTACTTC. Its translation is CASSHGTSGYEQYF.

V usage is TRBV10-3 and J usage is TRBJ1-4; tentatively, D is TRBD1 (5 bases). Trimming took off 3 bases at V and 7 bases at J, with 18 bases between the two ends. Per the germline V gene, CDR1 is ENHRY and CDR2 is SYGVKD. CDR3 length: 16 residues. The DNA of the CDR3 is TGTGCCATCAGTGATAAAGGAAGCAGGGAGGCTGAAAAACTGTTTTTT. Translation gives CAISDKGSREAEKLFF.

This clone has just a few counts. DNA for the CDR3: TGTGCCTGGAGTAAGGATGGAGGGGTAGAGGGTTATGGCTACACCTTC. This gives the protein CAWSKDGGVEGYGYTF. The chain combines TRBV30 with TRBJ1-2; a possible D gene is TRBD1 (5 bases). The CDR3 consists of 16 residues. The V end lost 2 bases, the J end lost 5 bases, and 21 bases lay between the germline ends. Per germline, CDR1 GTSNPN and CDR2 SVGIG (reference sequence).

The CDR3 DNA reads as TGCGCCAGCAGCGAACCGGGACTAGGCCAGTATACGCAGTATTTT. Translation: CASSEPGLGQYTQYF. The chain uses TRBV10-1 and TRBJ2-3; TRBD2 matches 8 bases. The CDR3 runs 15 residues. V shed 6 bases and J 7 bases; nucleotides not matched to a gene: 12. CDR1 and CDR2 (germline): WNHNN, SYGVQD (reference sequence).

The rearrangement links TRBV29-1 to TRBJ2-7; no clear D. This CDR3 contains 14 residues. Looked up from germline, CDR1 is SQVTM and CDR2 is ANQGSEA. The ends were cut back, 0 bases at V and 9 bases at J, with 18 bases in the middle. The CDR3 sequence: CSVEDRQANFGQYF. The CDR3 DNA reads TGCAGCGTTGAAGATAGGCAAGCGAATTTTGGGCAGTACTTC.

This chain joins TRBV2 and TRBJ2-3; 12 nucleotides match TRBD2. V was clipped by 6 bases and J by 5 bases; unmatched bases: 6. The CDR3 sequence is 15 residues long. Per germline, CDR1 SNHLY and CDR2 FYNNEI. CDR3 loop: CASSTSGGRGDTQYF. Written as DNA, the CDR3 is TGTGCCAGCAGCACTAGCGGGGGGAGGGGAGATACGCAGTATTTT.

CDR3 region: CASSQPLEQVGNIQYF. CDR3 bases: TGTGCCAGCAGCCAACCTTTAGAGCAGGTGGGAAACATTCAGTACTTC. The chain employs TRBV3-1 (or the pseudogene TRBV3-2) and TRBJ2-4; D is unclear. The CDR3 has 16 amino acids. Trimming pared 2 bases from V and 6 bases from J, leaving 17 bases between. Per the germline V gene, CDR1 is LGHDT and CDR2 is YNNKEL (reference sequence).

This chain connects TRBV7-8 to TRBJ1-5; no clear D. The CDR3 extends over 13 amino acids. Germline CDR1 and CDR2: SGHVS and FQNEAQ. The V gene lost 5 bases and the J gene lost 7 bases, with 12 bases spanning the gap. The CDR3 DNA sequence: TGTGCCAGCAGCCAGAGTCTCGAGCAGCCCCAGCATTTT. This translates into CASSQSLEQPQHF.

V usage is TRBV5-1 and J usage is TRBJ2-1; 8 bases match TRBD2. The CDR3 consists of 15 residues. CDR1 and CDR2 (germline): SGHRS, YFSETQ. Trimming at V came to 5 bases and at J to 7 bases, leaving 11 bases not matched to a gene. CDR3 protein: CASRATSDPWNEQFF. CDR3 sequence (DNA): TGCGCCAGCAGGGCGACTAGCGACCCTTGGAATGAGCAGTTCTTC.

J is TRBJ1-1 and V is TRBV2; 10 bases match TRBD1. This CDR3 has 14 residues. Germline CDR1 and CDR2: SNHLY and FYNNEI. Trimming at V came to 6 bases and at J to 4 bases, leaving 5 bases not matched to a gene. CDR3 DNA sequence: TGTGCCAGCAGCCGGGACAGGGGCGCCACTGAAGCTTTCTTT. Its protein product is CASSRDRGATEAFF.

V and J are TRBV30 and TRBJ1-6; 10 bases map to TRBD1. The J segment lost 6 bases and the V segment lost 2 bases, leaving 10 bases of the junction unmatched. Germline values: CDR1 GTSNPN, CDR2 SVGIG (reference sequence). The CDR3 spans 17 residues. CDR3 sequence reads: CAWSNRDRGRVNSPLHF. CDR3 bases: TGTGCCTGGAGTAACCGGGACAGGGGAAGGGTTAATTCACCCCTCCACTTT.

The chain has TRBV11-3 and TRBJ1-2, with TRBD1 matching over 9 bases. Trimming cost V 3 bases and J 2 bases; bases outside gene matches: 4. CDR3 length equals 15 residues. Germline V gives CDR1 SGHNT, CDR2 YENEEA. The CDR3 region is CASSFTGGANYGYTF. In DNA, the CDR3 is TGTGCCAGCAGCTTTACAGGGGGCGCCAACTATGGCTACACCTTC.